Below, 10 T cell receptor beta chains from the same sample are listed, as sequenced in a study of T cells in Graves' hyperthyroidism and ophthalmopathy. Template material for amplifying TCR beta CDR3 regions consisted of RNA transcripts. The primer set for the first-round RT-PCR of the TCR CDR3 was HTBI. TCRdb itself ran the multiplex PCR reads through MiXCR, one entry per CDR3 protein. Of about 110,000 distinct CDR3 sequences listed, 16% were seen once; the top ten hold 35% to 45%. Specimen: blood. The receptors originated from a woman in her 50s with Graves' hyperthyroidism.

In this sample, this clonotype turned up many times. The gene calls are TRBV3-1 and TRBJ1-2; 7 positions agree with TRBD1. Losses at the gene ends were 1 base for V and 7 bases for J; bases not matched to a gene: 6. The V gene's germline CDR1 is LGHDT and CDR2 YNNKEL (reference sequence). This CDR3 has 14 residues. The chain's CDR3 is CASSQAGGSSGYTF. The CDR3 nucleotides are TGTGCCAGCAGCCAAGCAGGGGGATCTTCTGGCTACACCTTC.

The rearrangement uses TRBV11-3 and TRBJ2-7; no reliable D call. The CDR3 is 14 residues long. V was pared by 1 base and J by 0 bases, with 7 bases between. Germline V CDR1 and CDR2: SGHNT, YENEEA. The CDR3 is CASSLVTTSYEQYF. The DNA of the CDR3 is TGTGCCAGCAGCTTAGTTACAACCTCCTACGAGCAGTACTTC.

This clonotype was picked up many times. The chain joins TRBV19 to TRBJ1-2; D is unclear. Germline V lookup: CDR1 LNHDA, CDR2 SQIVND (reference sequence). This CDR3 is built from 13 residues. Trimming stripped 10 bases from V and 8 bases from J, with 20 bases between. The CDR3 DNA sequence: TGTGCCACCCGCATTGACCCCGCTGACGGCTACACCTTC. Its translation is CATRIDPADGYTF.

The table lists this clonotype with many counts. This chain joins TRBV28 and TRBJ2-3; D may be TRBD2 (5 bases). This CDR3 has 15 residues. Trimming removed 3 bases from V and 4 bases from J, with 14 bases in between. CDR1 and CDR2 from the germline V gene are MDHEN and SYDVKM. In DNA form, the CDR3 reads TGTGCCAGCAGTTTCCGGGATGGGATTTCAGATACGCAGTATTTT. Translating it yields CASSFRDGISDTQYF.

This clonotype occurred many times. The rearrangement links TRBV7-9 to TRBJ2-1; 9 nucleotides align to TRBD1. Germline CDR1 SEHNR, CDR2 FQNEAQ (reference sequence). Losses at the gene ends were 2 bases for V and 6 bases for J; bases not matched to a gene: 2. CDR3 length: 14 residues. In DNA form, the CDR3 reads TGTGCCAGCAGCTTACTACAGGGGGCCAATGAGCAGTTCTTC. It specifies CASSLLQGANEQFF.

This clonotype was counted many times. The CDR3 is CSARPRGYNYGYTF. The CDR3 bases are TGCAGTGCTCGCCCCCGGGGATATAACTATGGCTACACCTTC. J is TRBJ1-2 and V is TRBV20-1; D unresolved. CDR3 size: 14 residues. The germline V gene has CDR1 DFQATT and CDR2 SNEGSKA (reference sequence). V lost 5 bases, J lost 1 base, and 14 bases lay in between.

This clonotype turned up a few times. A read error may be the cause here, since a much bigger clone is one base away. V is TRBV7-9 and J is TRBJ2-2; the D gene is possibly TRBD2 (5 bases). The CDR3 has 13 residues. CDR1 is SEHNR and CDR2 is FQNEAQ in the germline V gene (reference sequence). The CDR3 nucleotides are TGTGCCAGCAGCTTAGACAACACCGGGGAGCCGTTTTTT. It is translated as CASSLDNTGEPFF.

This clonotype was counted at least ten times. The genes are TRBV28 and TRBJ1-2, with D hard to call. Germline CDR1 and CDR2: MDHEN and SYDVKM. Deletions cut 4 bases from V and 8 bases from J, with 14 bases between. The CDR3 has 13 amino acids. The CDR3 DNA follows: TGTGCCAGCAGTTGGGGAAGGCTCGAGGGCTACACCTTC. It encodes CASSWGRLEGYTF.

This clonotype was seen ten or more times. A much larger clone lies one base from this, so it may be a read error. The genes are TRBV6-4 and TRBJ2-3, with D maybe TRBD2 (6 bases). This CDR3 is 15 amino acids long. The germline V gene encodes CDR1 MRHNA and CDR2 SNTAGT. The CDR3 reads CASSDSGGEGDTQFF. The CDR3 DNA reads TGTGCCAGCAGTGACTCCGGGGGAGAGGGAGATACGCAGTTTTTT.

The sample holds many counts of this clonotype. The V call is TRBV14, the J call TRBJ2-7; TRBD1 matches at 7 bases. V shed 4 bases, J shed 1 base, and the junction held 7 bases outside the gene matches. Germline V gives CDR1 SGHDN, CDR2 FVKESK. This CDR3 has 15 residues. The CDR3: CASSPRTGPSYEQYF. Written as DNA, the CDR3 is TGTGCCAGCAGCCCAAGGACAGGTCCTTCCTACGAGCAGTACTTC. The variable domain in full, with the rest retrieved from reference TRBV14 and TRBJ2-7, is EAGVTQFPSHSVIEKGQTVTLRCDPISGHDNLYWYRRVMGKEIKFLLHFVKESKQDESGMPNNRFLAERTGGTYSTLKVQPAELEDSGVYFCASSPRTGPSYEQYFGPGTRLTVT.